This TCR beta chain was sequenced during a study of blood T cell repertoires in COVID-19. Libraries were prepared by immunoSEQ multiplex PCR; TCRdb keeps only in-frame clonotypes and omits some of them. This sample has approximately 240,000 clones, with approximately 79% found just once. The V end lost 5 bases, the J end lost 5 bases, and 13 bases lay between the germline ends. CDR3 size: 14 residues. Germline CDR1 and CDR2: MNHEY and SVGAGI. The V and J genes are TRBV6-5 and TRBJ2-1, with a weak D call TRBD2 (5 bases). This TCR derives from an elderly woman with active or convalescent COVID-19. Sequencing was performed on peripheral blood. In DNA form, the CDR3 reads TGTGCCAGCAGTCGACTCGGGGTTAACAATGAGCAGTTCTTC. Residues: CASSRLGVNNEQFF.